A selection of T cell receptor beta chains follows, all from one sample in a study of blood T cell repertoires in COVID-19. Here immunoSEQ multiplex PCR was the method, and the copy in TCRdb shows in-frame clones only, minus some. The table includes some 240,000 clones, less than 85% detected once. The source material was peripheral blood. The receptors shown here come from a woman aged 70 to 79 with acute or convalescent COVID-19. The CDR3 runs from the conserved cysteine through the conserved F or W. D genes are given only for firm matches. Not all rows give a size; the values are once, few, many and, for expanded clones, a class.

cdr3_length | clone_size | j_call | v_call | d_call | cdr3_nt | cdr3_aa
16 | NA | TRBJ2-3 | TRBV7-2 | TRBD2 | TGTGCCAGCAGCCGCTCTAGCGGCCAAGGCGCAGATACGCAGTATTTT | CASSRSSGQGADTQYF
12 | NA | TRBJ2-5 | TRBV7-3 | NA | TGTGCCAGCAGCCAAGGAGAGGAGACCCAGTACTTC | CASSQGEETQYF
17 | few | TRBJ2-7 | TRBV11-2 | TRBD1 | TGTGCCAGCAGCGCACTCCCGGGACAGGGGAGGTACTACGAGCAGTACTTC | CASSALPGQGRYYEQYF
17 | NA | TRBJ2-3 | TRBV2 | TRBD1 | TGTGCCAGCAGTGGTAACAGGGGCCCCCGGAGCACAGATACGCAGTATTTT | CASSGNRGPRSTDTQYF
14 | NA | TRBJ1-1 | TRBV2 | NA | TGTGCCAGCAGTGTACGGCCCCCGGGGATTGAAGCTTTCTTT | CASSVRPPGIEAFF
13 | NA | TRBJ1-2 | TRBV3-1/TRBV3-2 | NA | TGTGCCAGCAGCCTGCGGACAGTCTATGGCTACACCTTC | CASSLRTVYGYTF
15 | NA | TRBJ2-5 | TRBV18 | NA | TGTGCCAGCTCACCGGAGGCAGCCAGAGTCCAGACCCAGTACTTC | CASSPEAARVQTQYF
20 | NA | TRBJ2-1 | TRBV7-8 | TRBD2 | TGTGCCAGCAGCCTAGGCCCCAGCAGCGGCGGGGGGGCTTCCTACAATGAGCAGTTCTTC | CASSLGPSSGGGASYNEQFF
14 | few | TRBJ1-1 | TRBV7-9 | TRBD1 | TGTGCCAGCAGCTTAGCGACAGGGGGCACTGAAGCTTTCTTT | CASSLATGGTEAFF
15 | NA | TRBJ2-5 | TRBV3-1/TRBV3-2 | TRBD2 | TGTGCCAGCAGCGCGACTAGCGGGGGGAGAGAGACCCAGTACTTC | CASSATSGGRETQYF
15 | NA | TRBJ2-1 | TRBV13 | TRBD2 | TGTGCCAGCAGCTTTAACGGGGGGGCCCTCCGGGGGCAGTTCTTC | CASSFNGGALRGQFF
14 | NA | TRBJ1-3 | TRBV30 | TRBD1 | TGTGCCTGGAGTGGGACAGGGCCCAGAAACACCATATATTTT | CAWSGTGPRNTIYF
14 | NA | TRBJ2-1 | TRBV7-2 | NA | TGTGCCAGCAGCTCTTACGGCGGATACAATGAGCAGTTCTTC | CASSSYGGYNEQFF
16 | NA | TRBJ2-2 | TRBV7-2 | NA | TGTGCCAGCAGCCCTAGAGTGGGACACCTCACCGGGGAGCTGTTTTTT | CASSPRVGHLTGELFF
16 | few | TRBJ1-6 | TRBV6-2/TRBV6-3 | TRBD1 | TGTGCCAGCAGTTCCCTGGACAGGATTATTAATTCACCCCTCCACTTT | CASSSLDRIINSPLHF
14 | NA | TRBJ1-2 | TRBV6-1 | TRBD1 | TGTGCCAGCAGTGACCTCCAGGGGGCCAGGGGCTACACCTTC | CASSDLQGARGYTF
17 | once | TRBJ1-1 | TRBV5-5 | TRBD1 | TGTGCCAGCAGCTTGACGGGAGGGGGCAGGTATTTAGCTGAAGCTTTCTTT | CASSLTGGGRYLAEAFF
16 | NA | TRBJ2-7 | TRBV5-6 | NA | TGTGCCAGCAGCAGGACTCGCGACAGGAGCTCCTACGAGCAGTACTTC | CASSRTRDRSSYEQYF
16 | NA | TRBJ1-2 | TRBV5-1 | TRBD1 | TGCGCCAGCAGCCTATCCCCAACGCAGGGGGAGAGCGGCTACACCTTC | CASSLSPTQGESGYTF
16 | NA | TRBJ2-1 | TRBV24-1 | TRBD1 | TGTGCCACCAGTGATTGGGGGACAGACTCCTACAATGAGCAGTTCTTC | CATSDWGTDSYNEQFF
14 | NA | TRBJ1-1 | TRBV3-1/TRBV3-2 | NA | TGTGCCAGCAGCCAAGGCGGGTTGGGGACTGAAGCTTTCTTT | CASSQGGLGTEAFF
16 | NA | TRBJ1-6 | TRBV18 | TRBD1 | TGTGCCAGCTCACCACCTCGTCCGACAGGGAATTCACCCCTCCACTTT | CASSPPRPTGNSPLHF
14 | NA | TRBJ1-2 | TRBV7-8 | TRBD1 | TGTGCCAGCAGCATCAGAACAGGGGGCAGTGGCTACACCTTC | CASSIRTGGSGYTF
15 | NA | TRBJ2-1 | TRBV7-9 | TRBD2 | TGTGCCAGCAGCTGGGGGCTAGCGGGGGTCAATGAGCAGTTCTTC | CASSWGLAGVNEQFF
13 | NA | TRBJ1-5 | TRBV30 | NA | TGTGCCTGGAGCACAGGGATCAATCAGCCCCAGCATTTT | CAWSTGINQPQHF
13 | NA | TRBJ1-6 | TRBV10-1 | NA | TGCGCCAGCGGAGATGGGGGCAGCTCACCCCTCCACTTT | CASGDGGSSPLHF
15 | NA | TRBJ1-1 | TRBV7-9 | TRBD1 | TGTGCCAGCAGCTTAAGGGGACAGGGGGGCACTGAAGCTTTCTTT | CASSLRGQGGTEAFF
15 | NA | TRBJ1-2 | TRBV3-1/TRBV3-2 | TRBD1 | TGTGCCAGCAGCTTGGGACAGGGGACACACTATGGCTACACCTTC | CASSLGQGTHYGYTF
16 | NA | TRBJ2-2 | TRBV5-1 | TRBD1 | TGCGCCAGCAGCTCCGGGACAGTCCCACGCACCGGGGAGCTGTTTTTT | CASSSGTVPRTGELFF
15 | NA | TRBJ2-1 | TRBV14 | TRBD2 | TGTGCCAGCAGCCAAGCTAGCGGGGGGGCTGGCGAGCAGTTCTTC | CASSQASGGAGEQFF
15 | NA | TRBJ1-1 | TRBV18 | NA | TGTGCCAGCTCACCTAAGGGCCAGGGCGGCACTGAAGCTTTCTTT | CASSPKGQGGTEAFF
15 | NA | TRBJ2-5 | TRBV5-1 | TRBD2 | TGCGCCAGCAGCTTGTCTGCGGGGGGGCGGGAGACCCAGTACTTC | CASSLSAGGRETQYF
11 | NA | TRBJ1-5 | TRBV6-5 | NA | TGTGCCAGCGGCCCCCCTCAGCCCCAGCATTTT | CASGPPQPQHF
11 | NA | TRBJ1-2 | TRBV24-1 | NA | TGTGCACCGGGTGGATACTATGGCTACACCTTC | CAPGGYYGYTF
14 | NA | TRBJ2-3 | TRBV5-1 | TRBD1 | TGCGCCAGCAGCCTGACAGGGGAGACAGATACGCAGTATTTT | CASSLTGETDTQYF
14 | NA | TRBJ2-7 | TRBV6-5 | TRBD2 | TGTGCCAGCAAGACCGGGACTAGCAAATACGAGCAGTACTTC | CASKTGTSKYEQYF
14 | NA | TRBJ2-1 | TRBV5-1 | TRBD2 | TGCGCCAGCGGGATAGCGGGGGCTGGCGGTGAGCAGTTCTTC | CASGIAGAGGEQFF
16 | NA | TRBJ2-4 | TRBV7-2 | TRBD2 | TGTGCCAGCAGCTTAGATCATTGGACTAGCCAAAACATTCAGTACTTC | CASSLDHWTSQNIQYF
13 | NA | TRBJ2-7 | TRBV12-3/TRBV12-4 | NA | TGTGCCAGCAGGATGGGACTGTCCTACGAGCAGTACTTC | CASRMGLSYEQYF
15 | few | TRBJ2-1 | TRBV6-5 | NA | TGTGCCAGCCAATCTGGGGGGACCGAGGACAATGAGCAGTTCTTC | CASQSGGTEDNEQFF
13 | NA | TRBJ1-5 | TRBV18 | NA | TGTGCCAGCTCACCATCGGAGAATCAGCCCCAGCATTTT | CASSPSENQPQHF